This T cell receptor beta chain was recovered during a study of blood T cell repertoires in COVID-19. The data were produced by immunoSEQ multiplex PCR, yet TCRdb's version contains in-frame clones alone and is incomplete. The table lists some 60,000 clones, 70% to 90% of them singletons, with roughly 6.9% in the top ten. The germline V and J ends were trimmed by 6 bases and 3 bases, with 8 bases remaining between them. The germline gives CDR1 MNHEY, CDR2 SMNVEV (reference sequence). The CDR3 spans 12 residues. The origin of this receptor is a man aged 60 to 69 with acute or convalescent COVID-19. The rearrangement links TRBV27 to TRBJ1-2, with a possible D match to TRBD1 (6 bases). The specimen sequenced was peripheral blood. This chain's CDR3 is CASRGQHYGYTF. For the CDR3, the DNA is TGTGCCAGCAGGGGACAACACTATGGCTACACCTTC.